Presented here are 21 T cell receptor beta chains from one specimen sequenced in a study of CD8 T cells in ankylosing spondylitis. TCRdb ran MiXCR on the 5' RACE reads and lists one entry per CDR3 protein. The table shows roughly 100,000 distinct CDR3 sequences, with roughly 8.3% occurring only once. Material for sequencing was blood, either unsorted or a sorted T cell fraction (not recorded which). These receptors originate from a male donor with ankylosing spondylitis or in good health (not recorded which).

Ten or more counts support this clonotype. V and J are TRBV4-2 and TRBJ2-1, with 9 bases that match TRBD1. There are 16 residues in the CDR3. V lost 0 bases to trimming and J lost 3 bases; unmatched junction nucleotides: 3. CDR1 LGHNA and CDR2 YNFKEQ come from the germline V gene. CDR3 in amino acids: CASSQDVGQGYNEQFF. The CDR3 bases are TGTGCCAGCAGCCAAGATGTGGGACAGGGCTACAATGAGCAGTTCTTC.

This clonotype was seen repeatedly, ten times or more. V is TRBV7-9 and J is TRBJ2-7; D may be TRBD1 or TRBD2 (5 bases each). CDR1 SEHNR and CDR2 FQNEAQ come from the germline V gene (reference sequence). V lost 1 base, J lost 4 bases, and 11 bases lay in between. The CDR3 runs 14 residues. The CDR3 here is CASSLEGPLYEQYF. CDR3 sequence (DNA): TGTGCCAGCAGCTTAGAGGGACCCCTATACGAGCAGTACTTC.

This sequence joins TRBV4-3 and TRBJ2-2; 10 positions agree with TRBD2. Germline V gives CDR1 LGHNA, CDR2 YSLEER. Losses at the gene ends were 7 bases for V and 0 bases for J; bases not matched to a gene: 11. The CDR3 loop spans 18 amino acids. The CDR3 region has the DNA TGCGCCAGCACCCTAGCGGTTAGCGGGAGGTCGAACACCGGGGAGCTGTTTTTT. Amino acids: CASTLAVSGRSNTGELFF.

Ten or more counts support this clonotype. V is TRBV12-3 or TRBV12-4 and J is TRBJ1-2; no clear D. Trimming cost V 3 bases and J 2 bases, with 7 bases left between them. This CDR3 has 13 amino acids. The CDR3 DNA reads TGTGCCAGCAGTTTCACCGAGAACTATGGCTACACCTTC. Translation gives CASSFTENYGYTF.

This clonotype was detected many times. The rearrangement uses TRBV5-1 and TRBJ2-5; D remains ambiguous. From germline, CDR1 is SGHRS and CDR2 YFSETQ. Trimming shortened V by 3 bases and J by 0 bases, and 3 bases separated the two germline ends. This CDR3 comprises 12 residues. The CDR3, as DNA: TGCGCCAGCAGCTCGAACCAAGAGACCCAGTACTTC. Residues: CASSSNQETQYF. Combining the CDR3 with reference TRBV5-1 and TRBJ2-5 gives the whole variable domain KAGVTQTPRYLIKTRGQQVTLSCSPISGHRSVSWYQQTPGQGLQFLFEYFSETQRNKGNFPGRFSGRQFSNSRSEMNVSTLELGDSALYLCASSSNQETQYFGPGTRLLVL.

The sample holds many counts of this clonotype. The chain is built from TRBV5-1 and TRBJ2-1; TRBD2 agrees at 9 bases. This CDR3 has 15 amino acids. Germline V gene data show CDR1 as SGHRS and CDR2 as YFSETQ. Trimming at V came to 4 bases and at J to 6 bases, leaving 8 bases not matched to a gene. CDR3 residues: CASSLGLAGSNEQFF. For the CDR3, the DNA is TGCGCCAGCAGCCTGGGACTAGCAGGTAGCAATGAGCAGTTCTTC. Full variable domain (missing parts from reference TRBV5-1 and TRBJ2-1): KAGVTQTPRYLIKTRGQQVTLSCSPISGHRSVSWYQQTPGQGLQFLFEYFSETQRNKGNFPGRFSGRQFSNSRSEMNVSTLELGDSALYLCASSLGLAGSNEQFFGPGTRLTVL.

This clonotype has ten or more counts. V and J are TRBV11-2 and TRBJ2-2; no clear D gene. The V end lost 2 bases, the J end lost 0 bases, and 7 bases lay between the germline ends. CDR3 length equals 15 residues. Germline assignment: CDR1 SGHAT and CDR2 FQNNGV. CDR3 in amino acids: CASSLYLSNTGELFF. In DNA, the CDR3 is TGTGCCAGCAGCTTATATCTATCGAACACCGGGGAGCTGTTTTTT.

This clonotype was seen at least ten times. This sequence joins TRBV7-2 and TRBJ2-3; perhaps D is TRBD1 or TRBD2 (6 bases each). V lost 5 bases and J lost 2, with 11 bases in between. Germline CDR1 and CDR2: SGHTA and FQGNSA. The CDR3 sequence is 14 residues long. CDR3 nucleotide sequence: TGTGCCAGCAGCAGGGGGGACAACACAGATACGCAGTATTTT. Encoded protein: CASSRGDNTDTQYF.

This clonotype was found many times. This sequence joins TRBV25-1 and TRBJ2-7; D not certain. Trimming removed 5 bases at V and 2 bases at J, with 7 bases between. The germline CDR1 and CDR2 sequences are MGHDK and SYGVNS. CDR3 length: 12 amino acids. The CDR3 DNA sequence: TGTGCCAGCAGTTGGCAAGCCTACGAGCAGTACTTC. It translates to CASSWQAYEQYF.

The V gene is TRBV4-3, the J gene TRBJ1-6; D gene uncertain. Germline V gives CDR1 LGHNA, CDR2 YSLEER. The V end was cut by 0 bases, the J end by 1 base, with 16 bases between. This CDR3 contains 19 residues. The CDR3 bases are TGCGCCAGCAGCCAAGATAGGTTCGGATCGGATTCCTATAATTCACCCCTCCACTTT. Protein product: CASSQDRFGSDSYNSPLHF.

A note on this clonotype: At one end, the junction sequence differs from germline, possibly due to a read error. V usage is TRBV6-2 or TRBV6-3 and J usage is TRBJ2-5; 12 nucleotides line up with TRBD2. The CDR3 runs 15 residues. The V gene's germline CDR1 is MNHEY and CDR2 SVGEGT. This CDR3 is CGSRTSGEGVATQYF. CDR3 sequence (DNA): TGTGGCAGCAGGACTAGCGGGGAAGGTGTGGCGACCCAGTACTTC.

J is TRBJ1-2 and V is TRBV7-6; 7 bases agree with TRBD1. This CDR3 has 14 amino acids. The germline CDR1 and CDR2 sequences are SGHVS and FNYEAQ. Trimming removed 5 bases from V and 0 bases from J; junction bases left unmatched: 3. The DNA of the CDR3 is TGTGCCAGCAGCAGGGACAGTGCTAACTATGGCTACACCTTC. Translated: CASSRDSANYGYTF.

Many counts were recorded for this clonotype. The rearrangement links TRBV7-6 to TRBJ2-4; no firm D call. The CDR3 consists of 18 residues. The ends were cut back, 5 bases at V and 2 bases at J, with 22 bases in the middle. Germline V lookup: CDR1 SGHVS, CDR2 FNYEAQ. CDR3 nucleotide sequence: TGTGCCAGCAGCAAGGTTCGATCGAAAGTGGATTCCAAAAACATTCAGTACTTC. This encodes CASSKVRSKVDSKNIQYF.

This clonotype has ten or more counts. The chain carries TRBV11-2 and TRBJ2-3; D is unresolved. Trimming removed 5 bases at V and 9 bases at J, with 24 bases between. The germline V gene has CDR1 SGHAT and CDR2 FQNNGV. The CDR3 spans 16 residues. Here the CDR3 DNA reads TGTGCCAGCAGCCGCCCCGCCCCGGCTAGTTACTACACGCAGTATTTT. As protein: CASSRPAPASYYTQYF.

This clonotype was observed at least ten times. This chain uses TRBV5-1 with TRBJ2-7, with D tentatively TRBD1 (5 bases). CDR1 and CDR2 (germline): SGHRS, YFSETQ. The CDR3 has 15 amino acids. V was shortened by 3 bases and J by 2 bases, with 15 bases between the two germline ends. CDR3 nucleotide sequence: TGCGCCAGCAGCTCCTCCCTGGGGCATCCCTACGAGCAGTACTTC. As protein: CASSSSLGHPYEQYF. The variable domain in full, completed from reference TRBV5-1 and TRBJ2-7, reads KAGVTQTPRYLIKTRGQQVTLSCSPISGHRSVSWYQQTPGQGLQFLFEYFSETQRNKGNFPGRFSGRQFSNSRSEMNVSTLELGDSALYLCASSSSLGHPYEQYFGPGTRLTVT.

V is TRBV29-1 and J is TRBJ2-5; no clear D gene. CDR1 and CDR2 from the germline V gene are SQVTM and ANQGSEA. The CDR3 has 11 residues. Deletions cut 3 bases from V and 7 bases from J, with 9 bases between. CDR3 sequence: CSVETPGTQYF. CDR3 DNA: TGCAGCGTTGAGACCCCGGGGACCCAGTACTTC.

At least ten counts were recorded for this clonotype. The V and J genes are TRBV6-1 and TRBJ1-1; 7 nucleotides agree with TRBD1. The CDR3 has 15 residues. Germline V CDR1 and CDR2: MNHNS, SASEGT. V trimming: 10 bases; J trimming: 5 bases; junction bases outside the gene matches: 16. CDR3 nucleotides: TGTGCCAACCGGGGACAGACAGAAAGAGGGACTGAAGCTTTCTTT. Amino acid sequence: CANRGQTERGTEAFF.

This clonotype has ten or more counts. This sequence joins TRBV2 and TRBJ1-2; 9 bases are a match to TRBD1. Germline CDR1 SNHLY, CDR2 FYNNEI. Unmatched junction bases numbered 10, after V lost 3 bases and J lost 8 bases. The CDR3 is made up of 15 amino acids. The CDR3, as DNA: TGTGCCAGCAGTGATGGGGACAGGGCCCTTTGGGGCTACACCTTC. Translated, it gives CASSDGDRALWGYTF.

This clonotype was counted many times. This chain connects TRBV7-2 to TRBJ2-7, with TRBD2 as a possible D gene (6 bases). Trimming removed 3 bases from V and 0 bases from J, with 15 bases in between. The CDR3 consists of 16 residues. CDR1 and CDR2 (germline): SGHTA, FQGNSA. As DNA, the CDR3 is TGTGCCAGCAGCTTTCCCAACCAGCGGGCCTCCTACGAGCAGTACTTC. It encodes CASSFPNQRASYEQYF. Drawing the rest from reference TRBV7-2 and TRBJ2-7, the complete variable domain is GAGVSQSPSNKVTEKGKDVELRCDPISGHTALYWYRQSLGQGLEFLIYFQGNSAPDKSGLPSDRFSAERTGGSVSTLTIQRTQQEDSAVYLCASSFPNQRASYEQYFGPGTRLTVT.

This clonotype was counted many times. The chain is built from TRBV20-1 and TRBJ1-5; D call uncertain. V was pared by 7 bases and J by 3 bases, with 10 bases between. The CDR3 runs to 12 residues. Per germline, CDR1 DFQATT and CDR2 SNEGSKA (reference sequence). The CDR3 DNA follows: TGCAGTGAACGAGAGCCCAATCAGCCCCAGCATTTT. Translation gives CSEREPNQPQHF.

This clonotype was observed a handful of times. V is TRBV7-2 and J is TRBJ2-3; perhaps TRBD1 as D (7 bases). The V gene lost 3 bases and the J gene lost 3 bases, with 16 bases spanning the gap. Germline assignment: CDR1 SGHTA and CDR2 FQGNSA. The CDR3 spans 16 residues. The CDR3 nucleotides read TGTGCCAGCAGCTTGAAGGCGGCAGGGGGGACAGATACGCAGTATTTT. It yields the protein CASSLKAAGGTDTQYF.